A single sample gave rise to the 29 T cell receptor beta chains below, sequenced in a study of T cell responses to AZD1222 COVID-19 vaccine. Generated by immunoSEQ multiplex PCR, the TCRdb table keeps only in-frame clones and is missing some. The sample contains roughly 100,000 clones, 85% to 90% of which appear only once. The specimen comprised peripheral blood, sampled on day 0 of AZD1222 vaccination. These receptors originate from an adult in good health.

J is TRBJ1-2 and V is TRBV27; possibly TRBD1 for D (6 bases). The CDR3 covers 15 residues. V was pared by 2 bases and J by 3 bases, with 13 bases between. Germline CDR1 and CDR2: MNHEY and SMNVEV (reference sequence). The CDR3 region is CASSLGGGAYYGYTF. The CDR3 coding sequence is TGTGCCAGCAGTTTAGGGGGCGGAGCCTACTATGGCTACACCTTC.

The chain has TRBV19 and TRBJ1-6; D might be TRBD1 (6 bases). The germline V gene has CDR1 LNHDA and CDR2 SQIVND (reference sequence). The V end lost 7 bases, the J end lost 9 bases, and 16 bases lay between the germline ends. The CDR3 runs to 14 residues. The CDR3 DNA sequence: TGTGCCAGTATAGGACAGCCGTCGGGTTCACCCCTCCACTTT. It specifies CASIGQPSGSPLHF.

CDR3 nucleotides: TGTGCCAGCAGCTTCGGTGCGGGAGGCCTCACGGGGAATGAGCAGTTCTTC. Protein sequence: CASSFGAGGLTGNEQFF. The rearrangement links TRBV7-9 to TRBJ2-1, with 8 bases fitting TRBD2. The CDR3 spans 17 residues. After removal of 3 bases from V and 7 bases from J, the junction contained 14 bases not matched to a gene. Germline lookup yields CDR1 SEHNR and CDR2 FQNEAQ (reference sequence).

The chain's CDR3 is CASSLFDSYNEQFF. The CDR3 region has the DNA TGCGCCAGCAGCTTATTTGACAGCTACAATGAGCAGTTCTTC. The genes are TRBV5-1 and TRBJ2-1; maybe TRBD1 (5 bases). Germline loops: CDR1 SGHRS, CDR2 YFSETQ. V was clipped by 2 bases and J by 3 bases, with 9 bases between them. The CDR3 has 14 residues.

The CDR3 sequence is CASSPDRGVDTIYF. In DNA form, the CDR3 reads TGTGCCAGCAGCCCGGACAGGGGCGTAGACACCATATATTTT. The V call is TRBV5-4, the J call TRBJ1-3; 9 positions match TRBD1. This CDR3 has 14 amino acids. Germline V CDR1 and CDR2: SGHNT, YYREEE (reference sequence). V lost 4 bases, J lost 8 bases, and 7 bases stayed unmatched.

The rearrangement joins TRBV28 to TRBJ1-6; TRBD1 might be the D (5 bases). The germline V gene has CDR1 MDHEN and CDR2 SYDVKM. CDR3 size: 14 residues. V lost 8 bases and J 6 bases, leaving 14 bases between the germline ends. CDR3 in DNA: TGTGCCAGCCTAGGAGGGACTCCTAATTCACCCCTCCACTTT. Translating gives CASLGGTPNSPLHF.

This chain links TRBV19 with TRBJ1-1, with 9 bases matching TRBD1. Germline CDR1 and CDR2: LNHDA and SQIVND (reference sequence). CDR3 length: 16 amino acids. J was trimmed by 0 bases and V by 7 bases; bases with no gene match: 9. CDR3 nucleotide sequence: TGTGCCAGTACCCTTGGGACAGGGAAGCTGAACACTGAAGCTTTCTTT. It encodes CASTLGTGKLNTEAFF.

In nucleotides, the CDR3 is TGTGCCATCAGTGAGGGGTTGCTAGCCACAGATACGCAGTATTTT. It translates to CAISEGLLATDTQYF. V is TRBV10-3 and J is TRBJ2-3; a possible D gene is TRBD2 (5 bases). Germline assignment: CDR1 ENHRY and CDR2 SYGVKD. The CDR3 is 15 amino acids. V gave up 2 bases and J gave up 2 bases, with 11 bases separating them.

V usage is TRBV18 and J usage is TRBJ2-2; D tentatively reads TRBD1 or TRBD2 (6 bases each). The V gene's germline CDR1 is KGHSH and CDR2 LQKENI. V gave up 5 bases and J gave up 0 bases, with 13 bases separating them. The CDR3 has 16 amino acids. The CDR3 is CASSAQGLPNTGELFF. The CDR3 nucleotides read TGTGCCAGCTCAGCACAGGGACTCCCGAACACCGGGGAGCTGTTTTTT.

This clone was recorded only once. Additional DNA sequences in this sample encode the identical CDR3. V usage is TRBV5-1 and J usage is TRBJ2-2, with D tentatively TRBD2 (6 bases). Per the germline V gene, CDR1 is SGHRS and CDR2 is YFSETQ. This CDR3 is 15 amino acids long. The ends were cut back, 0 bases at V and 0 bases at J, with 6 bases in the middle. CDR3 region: CASSLGGTNTGELFF. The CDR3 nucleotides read TGCGCCAGCAGCTTGGGCGGGACGAACACCGGGGAGCTGTTTTTT. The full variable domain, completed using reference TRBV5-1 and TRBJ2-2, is KAGVTQTPRYLIKTRGQQVTLSCSPISGHRSVSWYQQTPGQGLQFLFEYFSETQRNKGNFPGRFSGRQFSNSRSEMNVSTLELGDSALYLCASSLGGTNTGELFFGEGSRLTVL.

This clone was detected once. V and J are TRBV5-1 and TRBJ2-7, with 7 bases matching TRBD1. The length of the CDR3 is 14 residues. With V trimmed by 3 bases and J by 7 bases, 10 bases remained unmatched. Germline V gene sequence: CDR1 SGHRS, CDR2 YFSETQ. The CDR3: CASSSGQVQGEQYF. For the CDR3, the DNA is TGCGCCAGCAGCTCAGGACAGGTGCAAGGGGAGCAGTACTTC.

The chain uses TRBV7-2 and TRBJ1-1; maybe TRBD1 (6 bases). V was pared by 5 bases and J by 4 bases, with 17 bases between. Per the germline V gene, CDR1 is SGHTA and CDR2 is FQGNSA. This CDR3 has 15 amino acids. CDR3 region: CASSRRQAGGTEAFF. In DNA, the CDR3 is TGTGCCAGCAGCCGTCGACAGGCGGGCGGCACTGAAGCTTTCTTT.

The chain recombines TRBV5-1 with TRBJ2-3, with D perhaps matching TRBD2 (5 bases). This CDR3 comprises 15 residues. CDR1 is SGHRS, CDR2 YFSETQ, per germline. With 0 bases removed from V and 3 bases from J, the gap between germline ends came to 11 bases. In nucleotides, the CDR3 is TGCGCCAGCAGCTTGGCAGCCGGGATAACAGATACGCAGTATTTT. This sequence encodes CASSLAAGITDTQYF. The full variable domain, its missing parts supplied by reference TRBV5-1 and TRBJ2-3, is KAGVTQTPRYLIKTRGQQVTLSCSPISGHRSVSWYQQTPGQGLQFLFEYFSETQRNKGNFPGRFSGRQFSNSRSEMNVSTLELGDSALYLCASSLAAGITDTQYFGPGTRLTVL.

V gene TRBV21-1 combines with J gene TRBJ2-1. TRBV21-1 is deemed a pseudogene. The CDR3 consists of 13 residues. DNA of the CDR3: TGTGCCAGTAGCGGGGAATGTTACAATGAGCAGTTCTTC. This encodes CASSGECYNEQFF.

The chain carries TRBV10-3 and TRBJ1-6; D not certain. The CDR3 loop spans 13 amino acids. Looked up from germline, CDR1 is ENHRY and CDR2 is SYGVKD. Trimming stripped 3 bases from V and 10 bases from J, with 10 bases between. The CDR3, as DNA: TGTGCCATCAGTGATAGAGGGAACTCACCCCTCCACTTT. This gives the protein CAISDRGNSPLHF.

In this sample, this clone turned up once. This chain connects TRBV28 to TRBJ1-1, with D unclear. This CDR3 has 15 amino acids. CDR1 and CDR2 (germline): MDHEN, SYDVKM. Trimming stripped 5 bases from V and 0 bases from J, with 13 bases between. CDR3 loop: CASSIPSVMNTEAFF. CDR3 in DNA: TGTGCCAGCAGTATACCGAGTGTTATGAACACTGAAGCTTTCTTT.

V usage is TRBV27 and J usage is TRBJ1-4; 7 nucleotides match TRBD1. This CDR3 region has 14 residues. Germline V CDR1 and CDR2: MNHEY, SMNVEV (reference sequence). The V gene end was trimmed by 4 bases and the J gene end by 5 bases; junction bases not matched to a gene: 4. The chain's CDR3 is CASSSGQPNEKLFF. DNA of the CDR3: TGTGCCAGCAGTTCGGGACAGCCGAATGAAAAACTGTTTTTT.

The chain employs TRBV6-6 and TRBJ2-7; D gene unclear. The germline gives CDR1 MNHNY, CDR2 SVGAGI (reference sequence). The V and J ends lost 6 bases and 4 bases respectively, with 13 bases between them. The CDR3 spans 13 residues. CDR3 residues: CASSLPDRYEQYF. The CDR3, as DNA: TGTGCCAGCAGCTTACCGGATCGATACGAGCAGTACTTC.

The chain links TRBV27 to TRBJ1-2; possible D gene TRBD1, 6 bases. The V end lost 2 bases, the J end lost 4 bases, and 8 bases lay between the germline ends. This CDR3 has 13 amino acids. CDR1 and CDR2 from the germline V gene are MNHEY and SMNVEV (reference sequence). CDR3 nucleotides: TGTGCCAGCAGTTTAACAGGGATCTATGGCTACACCTTC. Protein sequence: CASSLTGIYGYTF.

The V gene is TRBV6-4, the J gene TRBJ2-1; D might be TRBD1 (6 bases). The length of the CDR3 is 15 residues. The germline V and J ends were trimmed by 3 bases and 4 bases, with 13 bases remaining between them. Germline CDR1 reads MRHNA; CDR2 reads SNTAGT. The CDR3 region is CASSEAGTSYNEQFF. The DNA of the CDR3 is TGTGCCAGCAGTGAGGCCGGGACATCTTACAATGAGCAGTTCTTC.

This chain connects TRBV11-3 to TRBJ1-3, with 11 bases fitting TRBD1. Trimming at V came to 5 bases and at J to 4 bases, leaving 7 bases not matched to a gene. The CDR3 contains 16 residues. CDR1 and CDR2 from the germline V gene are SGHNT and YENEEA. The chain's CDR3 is CASSLGQGAAGNTIYF. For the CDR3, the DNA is TGTGCCAGCAGCCTCGGACAGGGGGCGGCGGGAAACACCATATATTTT. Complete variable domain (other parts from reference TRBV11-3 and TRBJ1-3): EAGVVQSPRYKIIEKKQPVAFWCNPISGHNTLYWYLQNLGQGPELLIRYENEEAVDDSQLPKDRFSAERLKGVDSTLKIQPAELGDSAVYLCASSLGQGAAGNTIYFGEGSWLTVV.

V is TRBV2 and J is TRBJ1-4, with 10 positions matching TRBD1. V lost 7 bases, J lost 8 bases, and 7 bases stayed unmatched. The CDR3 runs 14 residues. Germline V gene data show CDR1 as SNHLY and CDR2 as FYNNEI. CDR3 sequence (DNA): TGTGCCAGCATTCGGGACAGGGGACGAGAAAAACTGTTTTTT. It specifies CASIRDRGREKLFF.

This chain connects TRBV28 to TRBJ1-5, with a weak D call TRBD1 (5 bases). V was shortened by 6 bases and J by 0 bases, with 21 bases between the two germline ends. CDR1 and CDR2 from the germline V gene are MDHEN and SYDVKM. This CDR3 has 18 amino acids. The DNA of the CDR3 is TGTGCCAGCAGAAGGGACCCAGCCCGGGCTTATAGCAATCAGCCCCAGCATTTT. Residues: CASRRDPARAYSNQPQHF.

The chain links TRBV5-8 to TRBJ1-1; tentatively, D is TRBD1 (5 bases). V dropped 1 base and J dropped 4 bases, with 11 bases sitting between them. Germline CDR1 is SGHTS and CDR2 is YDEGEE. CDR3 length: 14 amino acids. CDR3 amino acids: CASSLRVGGTEAFF. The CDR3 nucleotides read TGTGCCAGCAGCTTGAGGGTCGGGGGCACTGAAGCTTTCTTT. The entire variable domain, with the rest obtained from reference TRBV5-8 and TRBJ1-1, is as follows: EAGVTQSPTHLIKTRGQQATLRCSPISGHTSVYWYQQALGLGLQFLLWYDEGEERNRGNFPPRFSGRQFPNYSSELNVNALELEDSALYLCASSLRVGGTEAFFGQGTRLTVV.

The CDR3 here is CASSSQDGRTLHF. CDR3 bases: TGTGCCAGCAGCTCCCAGGACGGGAGGACCCTCCACTTT. The genes are TRBV7-3 and TRBJ1-6; D not resolved. V lost 4 bases and J 14 bases, leaving 15 bases between the germline ends. Germline V lookup: CDR1 SGHTA, CDR2 FQGTGA. The length of the CDR3 is 13 residues.

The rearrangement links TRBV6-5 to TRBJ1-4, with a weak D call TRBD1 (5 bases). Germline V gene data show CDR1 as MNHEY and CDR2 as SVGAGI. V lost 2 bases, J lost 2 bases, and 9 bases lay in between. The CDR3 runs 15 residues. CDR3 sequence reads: CASSYEGLTNEKLFF. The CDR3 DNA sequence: TGTGCCAGCAGTTACGAGGGGTTGACTAATGAAAAACTGTTTTTT.

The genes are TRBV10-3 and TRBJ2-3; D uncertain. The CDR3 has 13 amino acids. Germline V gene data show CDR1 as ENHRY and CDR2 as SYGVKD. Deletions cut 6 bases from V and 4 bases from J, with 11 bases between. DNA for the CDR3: TGTGCCATCAGACCCATCGGGTCAGATACGCAGTATTTT. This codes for CAIRPIGSDTQYF.

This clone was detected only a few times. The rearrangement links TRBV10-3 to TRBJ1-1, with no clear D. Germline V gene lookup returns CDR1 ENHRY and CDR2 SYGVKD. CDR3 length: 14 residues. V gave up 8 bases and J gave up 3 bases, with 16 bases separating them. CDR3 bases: TGTGCCATCTCGGGGAGGGCTCGGGACACTGAAGCTTTCTTT. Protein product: CAISGRARDTEAFF.

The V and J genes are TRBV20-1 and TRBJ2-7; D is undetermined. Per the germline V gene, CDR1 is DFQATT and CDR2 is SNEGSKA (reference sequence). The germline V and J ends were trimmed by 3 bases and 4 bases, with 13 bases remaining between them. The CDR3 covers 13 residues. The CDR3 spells CSASIGIAYEQYF. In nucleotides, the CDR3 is TGCAGTGCTAGTATAGGGATTGCTTACGAGCAGTACTTC.